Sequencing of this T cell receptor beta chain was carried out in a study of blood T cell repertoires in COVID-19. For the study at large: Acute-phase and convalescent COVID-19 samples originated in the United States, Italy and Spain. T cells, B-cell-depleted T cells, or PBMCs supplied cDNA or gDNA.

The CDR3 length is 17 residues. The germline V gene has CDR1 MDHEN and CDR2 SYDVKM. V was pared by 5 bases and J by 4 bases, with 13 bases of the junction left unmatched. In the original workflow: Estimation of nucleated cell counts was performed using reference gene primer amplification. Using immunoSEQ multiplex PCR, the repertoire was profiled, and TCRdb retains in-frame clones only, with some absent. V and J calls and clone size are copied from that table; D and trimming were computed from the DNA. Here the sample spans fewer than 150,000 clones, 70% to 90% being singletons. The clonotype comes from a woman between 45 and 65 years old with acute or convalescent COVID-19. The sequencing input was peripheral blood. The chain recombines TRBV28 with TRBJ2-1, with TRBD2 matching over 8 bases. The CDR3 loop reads CASSEPLLAETYNEQFF. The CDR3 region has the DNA TGTGCCAGCAGTGAACCCCTACTAGCGGAAACGTACAATGAGCAGTTCTTC.